The TCR beta chain described here comes from a study of human T cells and chemical hapten exposure. This clonotype was seen a handful of times. Noted time point: patch test 1, 2 weeks after DPC sensitization. Treatment in this sample: therapeutic diphenylcyclopropenone sensitization with weekly scalp DPC. Total RNA was isolated from unfractionated whole blood. Germline lookup yields CDR1 LNHDA and CDR2 SQIVND (reference sequence). The CDR3 totals 15 residues. V lost 3 bases and J lost 4, with 14 bases in between. TCRdb re-called the RACE reads through MiXCR, storing one row per CDR3 protein. This table has some 43,000 distinct CDR3 sequences, about 4% appearing once.

This chain connects TRBV19 to TRBJ2-3; D may be TRBD2 (6 bases). The sequence derives from a man aged 45-60 years with alopecia areata. Some clones in this sample may be carry-over from other donors' samples. The sequencing used whole blood, collected in connection with sensitization to the hapten diphenylcyclopropenone (DPC). The CDR3 DNA reads TGTGCCAGTAGTATGGGGGACTCGGGGGCAGATACGCAGTATTTT. Translation: CASSMGDSGADTQYF.